This T cell receptor beta chain was sequenced in a study of human T cells and chemical hapten exposure. Time point of the sample: pre-sensitization, week 0. Treatment indicated: therapeutic diphenylcyclopropenone sensitization with weekly scalp DPC. Germline V gives CDR1 LGHDT, CDR2 YNNKEL (reference sequence). The CDR3 sequence is 13 residues long. The sample holds many counts of this clonotype. One junction end does not reproduce the germline sequence, and a read error may be involved. Individual cDNA molecules each carried unique molecular identifiers attached by the library. TCRdb itself ran the RACE reads through MiXCR, one entry per CDR3 protein. The data show roughly 250,000 distinct CDR3 sequences, about 9% seen once.

The origin of this receptor is a woman aged 40 to 50 with alopecia areata. Some clones in this sample may be carry-over from other donors' samples. The sequences come from whole blood, collected in connection with sensitization to the hapten diphenylcyclopropenone (DPC). V is TRBV3-1 and J is TRBJ1-6; TRBD1 is a possible D gene (5 bases). In DNA form, the CDR3 reads TGTGCCGCGTCCGGGACCTACAATTCACCCCTCCACTTT. Amino acids: CAASGTYNSPLHF. Full variable domain (missing parts from reference TRBV3-1 and TRBJ1-6): DTAVSQTPKYLVTQMGNDKSIKCEQNLGHDTMYWYKQDSKKFLKIMFSYNNKELIINETVPNRFSPKSPDKAHLNLHINSLELGDSAVYFCAASGTYNSPLHFGNGTRLTVT.